A selection of T cell receptor beta chains follows, all from one sample in a study of blood T cells in healthy people across ages. One entry per CDR3 protein, called by TCRdb with MiXCR from the 5' RACE reads. This table has roughly 930,000 distinct CDR3 sequences, roughly 50% appearing once. What was sequenced was blood. The receptors come from a man aged 30 to 39 in good health. Both conserved end residues are part of each CDR3. Fields, in order: V gene, D gene, J gene, clone size, CDR3 DNA, CDR3 protein. The D gene is left open where the match is weak. Some rows have no size entry. The others give once, few or many, or a class for an expanded clone.

V gene: TRBV29-1; D gene: TRBD1; J gene: TRBJ1-1; clone size: few; CDR3 DNA: TGCAGCGCCGGACGTACAGGGGGATATAGGAACACTGAAGCTTTCTTT; CDR3 protein: CSAGRTGGYRNTEAFF
V gene: TRBV5-1; D gene: NA; J gene: TRBJ2-7; clone size: NA; CDR3 DNA: TGCGCCAGCAGAGAGGGACTGGAGCACTCCTACGAGCAGTACTTC; CDR3 protein: CASREGLEHSYEQYF
V gene: TRBV27; D gene: NA; J gene: TRBJ2-7; clone size: few; CDR3 DNA: TGTGCCAGCAGCCCGGAGAGAGTGGGAGAGCAGTACTTC; CDR3 protein: CASSPERVGEQYF
V gene: TRBV29-1; D gene: NA; J gene: TRBJ2-7; clone size: many; CDR3 DNA: TGCAGCGCGGAGACAGGCTCCTACGAGCAGTACTTC; CDR3 protein: CSAETGSYEQYF
V gene: TRBV20-1; D gene: TRBD2; J gene: TRBJ2-1; clone size: NA; CDR3 DNA: TGCAGTGCTGGAGGGGGGACTAGCCTCCTCGAGGAGCAGTTCTTC; CDR3 protein: CSAGGGTSLLEEQFF
V gene: TRBV11-3; D gene: NA; J gene: TRBJ2-3; clone size: few; CDR3 DNA: TGTGCCAGCAACTCAGGACTCACCACAGATACGCAGTATTTT; CDR3 protein: CASNSGLTTDTQYF
V gene: TRBV5-1; D gene: TRBD2; J gene: TRBJ2-5; clone size: NA; CDR3 DNA: TGCGCCAGCAGCTCGACTAGCGTACAAGAGACCCAGTACTTC; CDR3 protein: CASSSTSVQETQYF
V gene: TRBV10-3; D gene: NA; J gene: TRBJ2-5; clone size: NA; CDR3 DNA: TGTGCCATCAGTGAGTCTAACCGGGCCTACGGGCAGTACTTC; CDR3 protein: CAISESNRAYGQYF
V gene: TRBV6-1; D gene: NA; J gene: TRBJ1-1; clone size: NA; CDR3 DNA: TGTGCCAGCAGCCTAAATTGGGACACTGAAGCTTTCTTT; CDR3 protein: CASSLNWDTEAFF
V gene: TRBV9; D gene: TRBD2; J gene: TRBJ2-3; clone size: NA; CDR3 DNA: TGTGCCAGCAGCGTCGCTAGCGGGGGAACAGATACGCAGTATTTT; CDR3 protein: CASSVASGGTDTQYF
V gene: TRBV7-2; D gene: TRBD2; J gene: TRBJ2-1; clone size: few; CDR3 DNA: TGTGCCATAGTCCTACGTAGCGGGGAGGAGCAGTTCTTC; CDR3 protein: CAIVLRSGEEQFF
V gene: TRBV5-1; D gene: TRBD1; J gene: TRBJ2-2; clone size: NA; CDR3 DNA: TGCGCCAGCAGCCCTGACAGGGGGTTGGCCGGGGAGCTGTTTTTT; CDR3 protein: CASSPDRGLAGELFF
V gene: TRBV5-1; D gene: TRBD1; J gene: TRBJ2-6; clone size: once; CDR3 DNA: TGCGCCAGCAGCTTCGGGACAGTCGTATCGGGGGCCAACGTCCTGACTTTC; CDR3 protein: CASSFGTVVSGANVLTF
V gene: TRBV21-1; D gene: NA; J gene: TRBJ2-5; clone size: NA; CDR3 DNA: TGTGCCAGCAGCAAAGCGGGCTGGGGGGACAGGCCTCAAGAGACCCAGTACTTC; CDR3 protein: CASSKAGWGDRPQETQYF
V gene: TRBV18; D gene: NA; J gene: TRBJ2-7; clone size: few; CDR3 DNA: TGTGCCAGCTCACCAGACGGGACAAGCACCTACGAGCAGTACTTC; CDR3 protein: CASSPDGTSTYEQYF
V gene: TRBV6-6; D gene: TRBD1; J gene: TRBJ2-3; clone size: few; CDR3 DNA: TGTGCCAGCAGTTACAGGACAGGGAGAAATCCAGATACGCAGTATTTT; CDR3 protein: CASSYRTGRNPDTQYF
V gene: TRBV25-1; D gene: TRBD2; J gene: TRBJ2-5; clone size: few; CDR3 DNA: TGTGCCAGCGGGGGACTAGCCCGGGAGACCCAGTACTTC; CDR3 protein: CASGGLARETQYF
V gene: TRBV2; D gene: TRBD2; J gene: TRBJ2-1; clone size: NA; CDR3 DNA: TGTGCCACCCGACTAGCGGGGGGAAAGAGGAATGAGCAGTTCTTC; CDR3 protein: CATRLAGGKRNEQFF
V gene: TRBV2; D gene: TRBD1; J gene: TRBJ2-1; clone size: NA; CDR3 DNA: TGTGCCAGCAGCGACAGGGTCGACAATGAGCAGTTCTTC; CDR3 protein: CASSDRVDNEQFF
V gene: TRBV10-3; D gene: NA; J gene: TRBJ2-3; clone size: NA; CDR3 DNA: TGTGCCATCAGTGAGCCCGGCAGGAAGGGATCAGATACGCAGTATTTT; CDR3 protein: CAISEPGRKGSDTQYF
V gene: TRBV5-5; D gene: NA; J gene: TRBJ2-7; clone size: few; CDR3 DNA: TGTGCCAGCAGCTTGCCTACCGGGGAAGAGCAGTACTTC; CDR3 protein: CASSLPTGEEQYF
V gene: TRBV7-6; D gene: NA; J gene: TRBJ2-7; clone size: NA; CDR3 DNA: TGTGCCAGCAGCTTATTAAGGGCGGACGGATCCTACAATGAGCAGTACTTC; CDR3 protein: CASSLLRADGSYNEQYF
V gene: TRBV6-2/TRBV6-3; D gene: NA; J gene: TRBJ2-2; clone size: NA; CDR3 DNA: TGTGCCAGCAGCCTCCACACCGGGGAGCTGTTTTTT; CDR3 protein: CASSLHTGELFF
V gene: TRBV4-1; D gene: NA; J gene: TRBJ1-2; clone size: NA; CDR3 DNA: TGCGCCAGCAGCCACGGCGTCAGTAACTATGGCTACACCTTC; CDR3 protein: CASSHGVSNYGYTF
V gene: TRBV6-2/TRBV6-3; D gene: TRBD2; J gene: TRBJ2-1; clone size: many; CDR3 DNA: TGTGCCAGCAGCGGACTAGGGGATTCCAATGAGCAGTTCTTC; CDR3 protein: CASSGLGDSNEQFF
V gene: TRBV28; D gene: NA; J gene: TRBJ2-4; clone size: NA; CDR3 DNA: TGTGCCAGCCTACAGCCGTCTGTAGCCAAAAACATTCAGTACTTC; CDR3 protein: CASLQPSVAKNIQYF
V gene: TRBV27; D gene: TRBD1; J gene: TRBJ1-1; clone size: few; CDR3 DNA: TGTGCCAGCAGGGGACAGGGGGCCGGTTTGACTGAAGCTTTCTTT; CDR3 protein: CASRGQGAGLTEAFF
V gene: TRBV7-9; D gene: NA; J gene: TRBJ2-1; clone size: few; CDR3 DNA: TGTGCCAGCAGCTTACACTCGAGCTCCTACAATGAGCAGTTCTTC; CDR3 protein: CASSLHSSSYNEQFF
V gene: TRBV24-1; D gene: NA; J gene: TRBJ1-5; clone size: NA; CDR3 DNA: TGTGCCACCCGTAGGGCCAGCAATCAGCCCCAGCATTTT; CDR3 protein: CATRRASNQPQHF
V gene: TRBV7-9; D gene: TRBD1; J gene: TRBJ2-5; clone size: NA; CDR3 DNA: TGTGCCAGCAGTTCAGGACAGGGACTGTACCAAGAGACCCAGTACTTC; CDR3 protein: CASSSGQGLYQETQYF
V gene: TRBV28; D gene: NA; J gene: TRBJ2-4; clone size: NA; CDR3 DNA: TGTGCCAGCAGTCCAAAGGCGGTGTCCAAAAACATTCAGTACTTC; CDR3 protein: CASSPKAVSKNIQYF